This T cell receptor (beta chain) was obtained from a study of shared clonotypes between healthy human individuals. Study context: Each donor's CD8 memory used one plate, CD8 naive two, each CD4 subset three. Study-level points and caveats: The study sampled only blood, and tissue repertoires likely differ. Naive CD4 clonotypes overlapped across a few donors at about 5.3%.

CD8 cells classed as naive were CD45RO-negative and positively selected for CCR7, excluding terminally differentiated effector memory CD45RA+ cells. Donors had no recently reported acute infections or vaccinations and were HIV-negative. The CDR3 consists of 14 residues. The J segment lost 4 bases and the V segment lost 0 bases, leaving 2 bases of the junction unmatched. CDR1 and CDR2 (germline): MNHEY, SMNVEV (reference sequence). Points on this clone: Its target is unknown.

Repertoires were generated with immunoSEQ multiplex PCR, while TCRdb's copy carries only in-frame clones and drops some. The sample contains roughly 810,000 clones, approximately 97% of which appear only once. This rearrangement joins TRBV27 to TRBJ2-5, with 7 bases matching TRBD2. The TCR was taken from a man aged 30 to 45 in good health. The sequencing sample was made of naive CD8+ T cells sorted from blood. This CDR3 reads CASSLSGGGETQYF. CDR3 in DNA: TGTGCCAGCAGTTTATCGGGGGGGGGAGAGACCCAGTACTTC.